Below, 23 T cell receptor beta chains from the same sample are listed, as sequenced in a study of Ad26.COV2.S vaccination and SARS-CoV-2 variants. Using immunoSEQ multiplex PCR, the repertoire was profiled, and TCRdb retains in-frame clones only, with some absent. The table records hundreds of thousands of clones, around 89% of them present only once. Treatment described: approximately 18 received Ad26.COV2.S at low or high dose, single or two shots; 5 received placebo; per-sample allocation not given. Specimen acquisition occurred on day 63 following the initial vaccine or placebo injection. The sample in question was peripheral blood, obtained in a trial of Ad26.COV2.S vaccine versus placebo. Every receptor here comes from a person aged 18-60 years who received the Ad26.COV2.S COVID-19 vaccine or a placebo.

J is TRBJ1-1 and V is TRBV7-2; D unclear. The germline gives CDR1 SGHTA, CDR2 FQGNSA. The CDR3 totals 12 residues. The V gene lost 5 bases and the J gene lost 5 bases, with 9 bases spanning the gap. As DNA, the CDR3 is TGTGCCAGCAGCCCACTCGGGACTGAAGCTTTCTTT. This encodes CASSPLGTEAFF. The full variable domain, its missing parts supplied by reference TRBV7-2 and TRBJ1-1, is GAGVSQSPSNKVTEKGKDVELRCDPISGHTALYWYRQSLGQGLEFLIYFQGNSAPDKSGLPSDRFSAERTGGSVSTLTIQRTQQEDSAVYLCASSPLGTEAFFGQGTRLTVV.

This CDR3 reads CASSQNLRDTVPGGRTDTQYF. For the CDR3, the DNA is TGCGCCAGCAGCCAAAATCTTCGCGACACGGTACCGGGTGGTCGCACAGATACGCAGTATTTT. The V call is TRBV4-1, the J call TRBJ2-3, with unresolved D. There are 21 residues in the CDR3. V shed 2 bases and J shed 1 base, with 28 bases lying between them. Germline V gene data show CDR1 as MGHRA and CDR2 as YSYEKL.

V is TRBV12-3 or TRBV12-4 and J is TRBJ2-1; D possibly matches TRBD1 or TRBD2 (5 bases each). This CDR3 comprises 11 residues. Trimming removed 6 bases at V and 13 bases at J, with 13 bases between. DNA of the CDR3: TGTGCCAGCAGCCCAGGGACCTCCCAGTTCTTC. Amino acids: CASSPGTSQFF.

The V call is TRBV18, the J call TRBJ1-1; 7 bases match TRBD1. Germline V gives CDR1 KGHSH, CDR2 LQKENI. The CDR3 totals 16 residues. The V and J ends lost 2 bases and 1 base, in that order; junction bases with no gene match: 7. The CDR3 spells CASSPALDRKNTEAFF. CDR3 DNA sequence: TGTGCCAGCTCACCAGCCCTGGACAGGAAGAACACTGAAGCTTTCTTT.

The V call is TRBV14, the J call TRBJ2-1; TRBD2 might be the D (5 bases). The V and J ends lost 3 bases and 7 bases respectively, with 10 bases between them. Germline V gene data show CDR1 as SGHDN and CDR2 as FVKESK. This CDR3 has 13 residues. DNA for the CDR3: TGTGCCAGCAGCCAGTTAGCGCGAAATGAGCAGTTCTTC. Translation: CASSQLARNEQFF.

As to this clone: The sample has other DNA sequences that encode this CDR3 too. The chain has TRBV5-1 and TRBJ2-7; 9 nucleotides agree with TRBD2. The V gene's germline CDR1 is SGHRS and CDR2 YFSETQ. Trimming took 0 bases from V and 2 from J; bases not matched to a gene: 3. This CDR3 comprises 15 residues. The DNA of the CDR3 is TGCGCCAGCAGCTTGGGTGCGGGAGGGCCCTACGAGCAGTACTTC. It encodes CASSLGAGGPYEQYF.

The chain carries TRBV27 and TRBJ2-3; possible D gene TRBD2, 5 bases. Looked up from germline, CDR1 is MNHEY and CDR2 is SMNVEV (reference sequence). The V end was cut by 4 bases, the J end by 6 bases, with 11 bases between. The CDR3 runs 13 residues. The chain's CDR3 is CASSSRASDTQYF. DNA for the CDR3: TGTGCCAGCAGTTCGAGGGCCTCGGATACGCAGTATTTT.

This chain uses TRBV3-1 (or the pseudogene TRBV3-2) with TRBJ2-7; D possibly corresponds to TRBD1 (5 bases). The length of the CDR3 is 13 residues. The germline V gene has CDR1 LGHDT and CDR2 YNNKEL (reference sequence). Trimming cost V 6 bases and J 3 bases, with 12 bases left between them. CDR3 in DNA: TGTGCCAGCAGTAACCTTGACAGCTACGAGCAGTACTTC. This encodes CASSNLDSYEQYF.

V usage is TRBV18 and J usage is TRBJ1-1; the match to TRBD1 covers 7 bases. Per the germline V gene, CDR1 is KGHSH and CDR2 is LQKENI. Germline trimming cut 3 bases from V and 3 bases from J; bases unmatched to any gene: 1. The CDR3 has 13 amino acids. Here the CDR3 reads CASSPGTDTEAFF. DNA for the CDR3: TGTGCCAGCTCACCGGGGACAGACACTGAAGCTTTCTTT.

The chain has TRBV4-3 and TRBJ2-1; 8 bases map to TRBD2. Germline V lookup: CDR1 LGHNA, CDR2 YSLEER. V was clipped by 2 bases and J by 4 bases; unmatched bases: 10. This CDR3 has 17 residues. The CDR3 DNA sequence: TGCGCCAGCAGCCAAACCGTAGGGAGCGGGGGTTACAATGAGCAGTTCTTC. This gives the protein CASSQTVGSGGYNEQFF.

The rearrangement uses TRBV2 and TRBJ2-7, with D perhaps matching TRBD1 or TRBD2 (5 bases each). V was shortened by 6 bases and J by 5 bases, with 20 bases between the two germline ends. The CDR3 runs to 15 residues. Germline loops: CDR1 SNHLY, CDR2 FYNNEI. The CDR3 nucleotides read TGTGCCAGCAGATCGCCGGGACGGGGCGGAGACGAGCAGTACTTC. This encodes CASRSPGRGGDEQYF.

This chain uses TRBV6-5 with TRBJ1-6; the match to TRBD1 covers 11 bases. J lost 9 bases, V lost 6 bases, and 1 base had no gene match. The CDR3 consists of 13 residues. The germline CDR1 and CDR2 sequences are MNHEY and SVGAGI. The CDR3 loop reads CASSGQGASPLHF. The CDR3 region has the DNA TGTGCCAGCAGCGGACAGGGGGCTTCACCCCTCCACTTT.

This clone was observed a handful of times. The gene calls are TRBV18 and TRBJ1-2; TRBD1 agrees at 7 bases. V lost 4 bases and J lost 5; bases outside the gene matches: 10. Germline lookup yields CDR1 KGHSH and CDR2 LQKENI. This CDR3 is 15 amino acids long. CDR3 region: CASSRGDREAYGYTF. CDR3 DNA sequence: TGTGCCAGCTCACGAGGCGACAGGGAAGCGTATGGCTACACCTTC.

V is TRBV18 and J is TRBJ1-1; 9 bases match TRBD1. The CDR3 covers 14 residues. V shed 4 bases and J 5 bases; nucleotides not matched to a gene: 5. Germline values: CDR1 KGHSH, CDR2 LQKENI. The CDR3 reads CASSLMTGGTEAFF. The CDR3 DNA follows: TGTGCCAGCTCACTGATGACAGGGGGGACTGAAGCTTTCTTT.

The chain joins TRBV5-1 to TRBJ2-7; TRBD2 matches at 10 bases. CDR3 length equals 17 residues. From germline, CDR1 is SGHRS and CDR2 YFSETQ. Trimming at V came to 3 bases and at J to 3 bases, leaving 12 bases not matched to a gene. In DNA form, the CDR3 reads TGCGCCAGCAGCTGGGGTGTTTCTAGCGGGGGTATCTACGAGCAGTACTTC. This gives the protein CASSWGVSSGGIYEQYF.

This chain uses TRBV5-1 with TRBJ2-2; TRBD1 is a possible D gene (6 bases). Trimming shortened V by 4 bases and J by 6 bases, and 16 bases separated the two germline ends. CDR1 SGHRS and CDR2 YFSETQ come from the germline V gene. The CDR3 runs to 15 residues. The CDR3 is CASSPQGIYSGELFF. The CDR3, as DNA: TGCGCCAGCAGCCCTCAGGGGATTTACTCCGGGGAGCTGTTTTTT.

This clone was observed a handful of times. V gene TRBV4-2 combines with J gene TRBJ2-1; 12 bases map to TRBD2. Germline V gene sequence: CDR1 LGHNA, CDR2 YNFKEQ. The CDR3 runs 17 residues. V was pared by 0 bases and J by 4 bases, with 4 bases of the junction left unmatched. DNA for the CDR3: TGTGCCAGCAGCCAAGATGCCGGACTAGCGGGGTACAATGAGCAGTTCTTC. Translating it yields CASSQDAGLAGYNEQFF.

The V gene is TRBV19, the J gene TRBJ2-3; D is uncertain. The germline CDR1 and CDR2 sequences are LNHDA and SQIVND (reference sequence). The CDR3 consists of 16 residues. V was pared by 4 bases and J by 2 bases, with 16 bases between. The CDR3 reads CASSTTDGPFTDTQYF. In DNA form, the CDR3 reads TGTGCCAGTAGTACGACCGACGGGCCTTTCACAGATACGCAGTATTTT. The whole variable domain, filled in from reference TRBV19 and TRBJ2-3, reads DGGITQSPKYLFRKEGQNVTLSCEQNLNHDAMYWYRQDPGQGLRLIYYSQIVNDFQKGDIAEGYSVSREKKESFPLTVTSAQKNPTAFYLCASSTTDGPFTDTQYFGPGTRLTVL.

The chain is built from TRBV15 and TRBJ1-4; 8 bases agree with TRBD1. The germline gives CDR1 LNHNV, CDR2 YYDKDF (reference sequence). J lost 7 bases, V lost 1 base, and 5 bases had no gene match. This CDR3 is 15 amino acids long. The CDR3 nucleotides are TGTGCCACCAGCAGAGCCCCTGGACAGGGTGAAAAACTGTTTTTT. Translated, it gives CATSRAPGQGEKLFF.

V gene TRBV18 combines with J gene TRBJ2-2; TRBD2 agrees at 10 bases. Per germline, CDR1 KGHSH and CDR2 LQKENI. CDR3 length equals 15 residues. The V and J ends lost 3 bases and 7 bases, in that order; junction bases with no gene match: 5. The CDR3 loop is CASSPVGLADGELFF. In nucleotides, the CDR3 is TGTGCCAGCTCACCGGTAGGACTAGCGGACGGGGAGCTGTTTTTT.

Only a few counts were recorded for this clone. This sequence joins TRBV4-3 and TRBJ1-6; the match to TRBD1 covers 7 bases. J was trimmed by 10 bases and V by 1 base; bases with no gene match: 10. In germline, CDR1 is LGHNA, CDR2 YSLEER. The CDR3 has 16 amino acids. The CDR3 DNA follows: TGCGCCAGCAGCCAAGCATGGGGACAGCTGACCTCACCCCTCCACTTT. Its translation: CASSQAWGQLTSPLHF.

V is TRBV5-1 and J is TRBJ1-2, with 8 bases aligning to TRBD1. The CDR3 has 16 amino acids. CDR1 is SGHRS and CDR2 is YFSETQ in the germline V gene. The J segment lost 1 base and the V segment lost 4 bases, leaving 9 bases of the junction unmatched. Here the CDR3 reads CASSATGETFNYGYTF. DNA for the CDR3: TGCGCCAGCAGCGCGACAGGGGAAACATTTAACTATGGCTACACCTTC.

The J gene is TRBJ1-1, the V gene TRBV5-1, with D perhaps matching TRBD1 (6 bases). The CDR3 contains 17 residues. Trimming pared 7 bases from V and 0 bases from J, leaving 22 bases between. The germline V gene has CDR1 SGHRS and CDR2 YFSETQ. The CDR3 sequence is CASCRGGRSSMNTEAFF. CDR3 coding DNA: TGCGCCAGCTGCCGAGGGGGACGGTCTTCGATGAACACTGAAGCTTTCTTT.